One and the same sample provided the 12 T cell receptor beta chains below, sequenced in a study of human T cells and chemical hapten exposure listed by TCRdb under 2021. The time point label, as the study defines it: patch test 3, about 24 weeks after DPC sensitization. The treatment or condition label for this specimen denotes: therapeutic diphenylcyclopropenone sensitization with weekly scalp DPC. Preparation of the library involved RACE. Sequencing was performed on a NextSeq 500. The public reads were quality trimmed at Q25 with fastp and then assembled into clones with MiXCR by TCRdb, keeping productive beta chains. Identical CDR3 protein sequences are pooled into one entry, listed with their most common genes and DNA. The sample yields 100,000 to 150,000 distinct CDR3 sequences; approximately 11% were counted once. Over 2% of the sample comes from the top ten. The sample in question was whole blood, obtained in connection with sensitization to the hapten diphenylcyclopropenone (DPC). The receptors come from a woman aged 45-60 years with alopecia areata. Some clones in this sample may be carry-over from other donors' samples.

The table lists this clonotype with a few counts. CDR3 nucleotides: TGTGCCAGTAGTAAAACAGGGTTGGAGACCCAGTACTTC. It is translated as CASSKTGLETQYF. The genes are TRBV19 and TRBJ2-5; possibly TRBD1 for D (6 bases). This CDR3 has 13 amino acids. Germline lookup yields CDR1 LNHDA and CDR2 SQIVND (reference sequence). The V and J ends lost 4 bases and 5 bases respectively, with 11 bases between them.

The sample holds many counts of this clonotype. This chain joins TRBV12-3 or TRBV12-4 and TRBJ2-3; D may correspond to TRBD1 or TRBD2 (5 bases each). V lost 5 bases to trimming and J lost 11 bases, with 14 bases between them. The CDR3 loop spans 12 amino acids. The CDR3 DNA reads TGTGCCAGCAGTCCGGGACCTCGGGGGCAGTATTTT. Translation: CASSPGPRGQYF.

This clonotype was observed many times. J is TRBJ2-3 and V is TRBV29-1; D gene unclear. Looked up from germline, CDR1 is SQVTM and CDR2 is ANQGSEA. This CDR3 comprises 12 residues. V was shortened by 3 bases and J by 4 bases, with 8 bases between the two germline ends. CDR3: CSVDEEADTQYF. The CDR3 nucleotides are TGCAGCGTTGACGAGGAAGCAGATACGCAGTATTTT.

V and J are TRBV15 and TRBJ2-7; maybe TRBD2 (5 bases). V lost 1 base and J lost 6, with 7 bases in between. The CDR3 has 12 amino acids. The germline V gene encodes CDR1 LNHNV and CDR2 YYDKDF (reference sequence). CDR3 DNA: TGTGCCACCAGCAGAGTCCGGGGCGAGCAGTACTTC. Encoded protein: CATSRVRGEQYF.

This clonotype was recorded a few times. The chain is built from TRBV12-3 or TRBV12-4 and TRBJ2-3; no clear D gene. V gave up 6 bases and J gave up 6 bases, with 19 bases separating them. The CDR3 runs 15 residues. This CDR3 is CASSPSWAWVDTQYF. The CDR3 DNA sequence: TGTGCCAGCAGCCCGAGCTGGGCTTGGGTTGATACGCAGTATTTT.

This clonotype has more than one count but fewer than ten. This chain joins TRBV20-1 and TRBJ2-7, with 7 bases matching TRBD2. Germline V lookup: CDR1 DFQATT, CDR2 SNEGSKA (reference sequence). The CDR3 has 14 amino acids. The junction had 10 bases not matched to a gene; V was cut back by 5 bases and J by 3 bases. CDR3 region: CSAAGDRSFYEQYF. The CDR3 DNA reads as TGCAGTGCTGCGGGGGACCGTAGTTTCTACGAGCAGTACTTC.

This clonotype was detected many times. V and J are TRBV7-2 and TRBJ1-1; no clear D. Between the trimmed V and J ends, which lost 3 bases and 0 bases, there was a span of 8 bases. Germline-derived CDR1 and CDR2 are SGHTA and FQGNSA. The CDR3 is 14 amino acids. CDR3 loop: CASSLAQMNTEAFF. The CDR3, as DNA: TGTGCCAGCAGCTTGGCGCAGATGAACACTGAAGCTTTCTTT.

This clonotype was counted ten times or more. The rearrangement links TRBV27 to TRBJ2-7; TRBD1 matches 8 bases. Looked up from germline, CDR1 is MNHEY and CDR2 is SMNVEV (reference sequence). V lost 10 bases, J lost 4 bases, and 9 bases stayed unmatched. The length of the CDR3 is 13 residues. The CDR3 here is CATSGTGYYEQYF. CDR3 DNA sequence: TGTGCCACCTCGGGGACAGGTTATTACGAGCAGTACTTC.

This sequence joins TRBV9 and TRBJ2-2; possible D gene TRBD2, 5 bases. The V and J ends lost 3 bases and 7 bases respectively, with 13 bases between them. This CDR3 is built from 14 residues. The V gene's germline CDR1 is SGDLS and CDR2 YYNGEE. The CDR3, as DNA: TGTGCCAGCAGCGGGGGAGAGTCGGGCGGGGAGCTGTTTTTT. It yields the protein CASSGGESGGELFF.

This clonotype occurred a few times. The CDR3 coding sequence is TGTGCCATCAGTGGGGACAGTTATCAGCCCCAGCATTTT. As protein: CAISGDSYQPQHF. The chain recombines TRBV10-3 with TRBJ1-5; 7 nucleotides line up with TRBD1. This CDR3 contains 13 residues. Germline V gene lookup returns CDR1 ENHRY and CDR2 SYGVKD. V gave up 4 bases and J gave up 5 bases; unmatched junction bases: 2.

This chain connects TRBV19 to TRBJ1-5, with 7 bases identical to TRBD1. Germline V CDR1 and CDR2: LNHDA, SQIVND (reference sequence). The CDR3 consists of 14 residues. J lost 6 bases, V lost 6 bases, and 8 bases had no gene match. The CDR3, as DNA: TGTGCCAGTAGCCCGACAGGGCTCCCTCAGCCCCAGCATTTT. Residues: CASSPTGLPQPQHF.

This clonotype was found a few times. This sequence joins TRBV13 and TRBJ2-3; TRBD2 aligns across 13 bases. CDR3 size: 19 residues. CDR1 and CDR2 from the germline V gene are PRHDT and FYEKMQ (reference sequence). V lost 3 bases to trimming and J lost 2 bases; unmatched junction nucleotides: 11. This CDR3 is CASSLTGTSGVGNTDTQYF. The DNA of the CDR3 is TGTGCCAGCAGCTTGACCGGGACTAGCGGGGTTGGAAACACAGATACGCAGTATTTT. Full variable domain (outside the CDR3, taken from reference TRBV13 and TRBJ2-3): AAGVIQSPRHLIKEKRETATLKCYPIPRHDTVYWYQQGPGQDPQFLISFYEKMQSDKGSIPDRFSAQQFSDYHSELNMSSLELGDSALYFCASSLTGTSGVGNTDTQYFGPGTRLTVL.